This T cell receptor (beta chain) was sequenced during a study of blood T cell repertoires in COVID-19. Study summary: COVID-19 samples collected from the United States, Italy and Spain covered acute and convalescent phases.

Clones were sequenced by immunoSEQ multiplex PCR, and TCRdb holds only the in-frame ones, with some missing. The sample lists 140,000 or so clones, around 85% seen once, with approximately 8.4% in the top ten. This CDR3 is 17 amino acids long. Trimming took off 4 bases at V and 6 bases at J, with 22 bases between the two ends. Germline CDR1 reads MNHEY; CDR2 reads SMNVEV (reference sequence). The V gene is TRBV27, the J gene TRBJ1-5; D might be TRBD1 (6 bases). The clonotype originates from a man aged 45-60 years who had recovered from COVID-19. Sequences were obtained from PBMCs or T cells enriched from blood (not recorded which). Here the CDR3 DNA reads TGTGCCAGCAGTTCCTGGGGGACACAGCCAGAGGCTCAGCCCCAGCATTTT. Its translation is CASSSWGTQPEAQPQHF.